This T cell receptor (beta chain) came from a study of T cells in Graves' hyperthyroidism and ophthalmopathy. Uncontrolled infection, other autoimmune disease, pregnancy or lactation excluded patients. The investigators amplified TCR beta CDR3 regions from RNA transcripts. HTBI primers were the set used in a first-round RT-PCR of the TCR CDR3. TCRdb independently ran MiXCR on the multiplex PCR reads; one entry per CDR3 protein. The sample has fewer than 600,000 distinct CDR3 sequences; 12% to 15% are singletons. This clonotype has ten or more counts. The V gene lost 1 base and the J gene lost 4 bases, with 11 bases spanning the gap. The CDR3 runs 14 residues. Germline values: CDR1 SGHTA, CDR2 FQGNSA.

This receptor was obtained from a woman aged 40-49 years with Graves' hyperthyroidism. The sequencing sample was made of blood. The chain recombines TRBV7-2 with TRBJ2-7; maybe TRBD1 (6 bases). This CDR3 is CASSLELRGYEQYF. The CDR3 DNA follows: TGTGCCAGCAGCTTAGAGCTCAGGGGATACGAGCAGTACTTC.